Listed here are 26 T cell receptor beta chains from one sample, sequenced in a study of cytomegalovirus exposure and HLA in healthy donors. The PCR employed 60 Vbeta primers together with 13 Jbeta primers. Sequencing used immunoSEQ multiplex PCR; TCRdb keeps in-frame clones, though not all of them. This table holds under 200,000 clones, about 80% found once. Specimen: PBMCs. The receptors were sampled from a woman between 50 and 59 years old in good health and CMV-seropositive.

The chain recombines TRBV30 with TRBJ2-6; 9 nucleotides align to TRBD2. The germline gives CDR1 GTSNPN, CDR2 SVGIG (reference sequence). There are 16 residues in the CDR3. V shed 1 base, J shed 5 bases, and the junction held 6 bases outside the gene matches. The CDR3 region is CAWSGGAGGRANVLTF. In DNA form, the CDR3 reads TGTGCCTGGAGTGGGGGGGCGGGAGGGAGGGCCAACGTCCTGACTTTC.

The genes are TRBV7-8 and TRBJ2-3; possible D gene TRBD2, 6 bases. The CDR3 runs to 14 residues. Germline V gene lookup returns CDR1 SGHVS and CDR2 FQNEAQ. V shed 3 bases and J shed 4 bases, with 11 bases lying between them. CDR3 region: CASSFILAADTQYF. DNA of the CDR3: TGTGCCAGCAGCTTCATACTAGCAGCAGATACGCAGTATTTT.

This chain uses TRBV9 with TRBJ2-5; D possibly corresponds to TRBD2 (5 bases). CDR3 length: 14 residues. Germline values: CDR1 SGDLS, CDR2 YYNGEE. The V end lost 1 base, the J end lost 3 bases, and 10 bases lay between the germline ends. The CDR3 region has the DNA TGTGCCAGCAGCGTAACGGGAAACGAAGAGACCCAGTACTTC. Translated, it gives CASSVTGNEETQYF.

Regarding this clone: An end of the junction does not agree with germline; a read error may underlie this. The V call is TRBV7-7, the J call TRBJ2-1; 8 nucleotides agree with TRBD2. Germline values: CDR1 SSHAT, CDR2 FNYEAQ (reference sequence). CDR3 length: 15 amino acids. The CDR3 bases are TGTGCTAGCAGCTTAGCGGGGAGCTCCTACAATGAGCAGTTCTTC. Protein product: CASSLAGSSYNEQFF.

This clone was seen a handful of times. The rearrangement uses TRBV2 and TRBJ2-3; 9 bases agree with TRBD2. Trimming removed 5 bases from V and 5 bases from J; junction bases left unmatched: 8. This CDR3 is built from 15 residues. Germline CDR1 is SNHLY and CDR2 is FYNNEI. CDR3 sequence: CASSPRAGGRDTQYF. The CDR3 region has the DNA TGTGCCAGCAGTCCCCGGGCGGGGGGGCGAGATACGCAGTATTTT.

The rearrangement joins TRBV28 to TRBJ1-6, with D unclear. Trimming removed 1 base at V and 10 bases at J, with 2 bases between. The CDR3 runs 11 residues. CDR1 and CDR2 from the germline V gene are MDHEN and SYDVKM. Here the CDR3 reads CASSLSSPLHF. CDR3 coding DNA: TGTGCCAGCAGTTTATCGTCACCCCTCCACTTT.

This clone has only a few counts. The V call is TRBV5-5, the J call TRBJ1-2; D not resolved. V was trimmed by 6 bases and J by 0 bases, leaving 6 bases between them. The CDR3 runs to 12 residues. Germline V gives CDR1 SGHKS, CDR2 YYEKEE (reference sequence). The CDR3 sequence is CASTRSNYGYTF. Written as DNA, the CDR3 is TGTGCCAGCACCAGGTCTAACTATGGCTACACCTTC.

This chain uses TRBV5-1 with TRBJ2-7; TRBD1 matches at 8 bases. Germline V lookup: CDR1 SGHRS, CDR2 YFSETQ. This CDR3 comprises 14 residues. Germline trimming cut 4 bases from V and 3 bases from J; bases unmatched to any gene: 6. As DNA, the CDR3 is TGCGCCAGCAGCCACCCGGGACAGGACTACGAGCAGTACTTC. Amino acid sequence: CASSHPGQDYEQYF.

The V gene is TRBV7-2, the J gene TRBJ1-1, with D perhaps matching TRBD1 (5 bases). CDR1 and CDR2 (germline): SGHTA, FQGNSA. Trimming took off 3 bases at V and 4 bases at J, with 12 bases between the two ends. The CDR3 extends over 14 amino acids. Here the CDR3 reads CASSLVVGRTEAFF. CDR3 coding DNA: TGTGCCAGCAGCTTGGTCGTGGGGCGCACTGAAGCTTTCTTT.

This rearrangement joins TRBV27 to TRBJ1-2; D unclear. The germline CDR1 and CDR2 sequences are MNHEY and SMNVEV (reference sequence). CDR3 length equals 14 residues. Trimming stripped 0 bases from V and 6 bases from J, with 11 bases between. CDR3 protein: CASSLSSPPDGYTF. The CDR3 nucleotides are TGTGCCAGCAGTTTATCGAGTCCGCCGGATGGCTACACCTTC.

The chain is built from TRBV28 and TRBJ1-1; no definite D call. The CDR3 sequence is 13 residues long. With 6 bases removed from V and 1 base from J, the gap between germline ends came to 9 bases. Germline CDR1 MDHEN, CDR2 SYDVKM. CDR3 coding DNA: TGTGCCAGCAGGTATACAGAGAACACTGAAGCTTTCTTT. It is translated as CASRYTENTEAFF.

The rearrangement uses TRBV6-5 and TRBJ2-7, with D uncertain. The V end was cut by 0 bases, the J end by 7 bases, with 10 bases between. The CDR3 has 13 residues. The germline V gene has CDR1 MNHEY and CDR2 SVGAGI. Written as DNA, the CDR3 is TGTGCCAGCAGTTACTCTCGGCCCGGGGAGCAGTACTTC. Amino acid sequence: CASSYSRPGEQYF.

The V and J genes are TRBV19 and TRBJ2-5; 7 nucleotides line up with TRBD2. The germline gives CDR1 LNHDA, CDR2 SQIVND (reference sequence). The CDR3 sequence is 19 residues long. The trim removed 5 bases at V and 0 bases at J, leaving 18 bases unmatched. In nucleotides, the CDR3 is TGTGCCAGTAGTCCCATTTATGGGGGAGGGCCCCTCCACCAAGAGACCCAGTACTTC. It encodes CASSPIYGGGPLHQETQYF.

On this clone: Other DNA sequences in this specimen translate into the identical CDR3. The chain links TRBV7-9 to TRBJ2-3; 7 bases are a match to TRBD2. The ends lost 6 bases at V and 4 bases at J; junction bases unmatched: 7. The germline CDR1 and CDR2 sequences are SEHNR and FQNEAQ (reference sequence). The CDR3 is 14 amino acids. The CDR3 here is CASSNARGADTQYF. Written as DNA, the CDR3 is TGTGCCAGCAGTAATGCACGGGGGGCAGATACGCAGTATTTT.

CDR3 amino acids: CASSQRTGGAGAQDTQYF. Here the CDR3 DNA reads TGTGCCAGCAGCCAACGAACGGGGGGGGCGGGGGCCCAAGATACGCAGTATTTT. The genes are TRBV4-2 and TRBJ2-3; 8 bases align to TRBD2. CDR3 length: 18 residues. With 2 bases clipped from V and 5 bases from J, the junction kept 15 bases outside the gene matches. Germline V gene lookup returns CDR1 LGHNA and CDR2 YNFKEQ.

This clone has just a few counts. V and J are TRBV5-1 and TRBJ1-5; D uncertain. V shed 2 bases and J shed 0 bases, with 9 bases lying between them. Germline values: CDR1 SGHRS, CDR2 YFSETQ. The CDR3 covers 15 residues. In DNA, the CDR3 is TGCGCCAGCAGCTTAGGAGTAGATAGCAATCAGCCCCAGCATTTT. Protein: CASSLGVDSNQPQHF.

This clone is a singleton in its sample. V is TRBV2 and J is TRBJ2-3; perhaps TRBD1 as D (5 bases). This CDR3 has 12 amino acids. Germline loops: CDR1 SNHLY, CDR2 FYNNEI. Trimming stripped 7 bases from V and 5 bases from J, with 10 bases between. This chain's CDR3 is CASIQEQDTQYF. CDR3 nucleotide sequence: TGTGCCAGCATACAGGAACAAGATACGCAGTATTTT. Based on the CDR3 plus reference TRBV2 and TRBJ2-3, the full variable domain is EPEVTQTPSHQVTQMGQEVILRCVPISNHLYFYWYRQILGQKVEFLVSFYNNEISEKSEIFDDQFSVERPDGSNFTLKIRSTKLEDSAMYFCASIQEQDTQYFGPGTRLTVL.

This chain connects TRBV18 to TRBJ1-2; 8 nucleotides line up with TRBD1. V lost 3 bases and J lost 6; bases outside the gene matches: 9. Per germline, CDR1 KGHSH and CDR2 LQKENI. CDR3 size: 15 residues. In DNA, the CDR3 is TGTGCCAGCTCACCGAGGACAGGGCGAGGTGATGGCTACACCTTC. Its translation: CASSPRTGRGDGYTF.

The chain is built from TRBV28 and TRBJ2-7; 7 bases agree with TRBD2. The junction had 16 bases not matched to a gene; V was cut back by 5 bases and J by 6 bases. Per germline, CDR1 MDHEN and CDR2 SYDVKM. There are 16 residues in the CDR3. The CDR3 sequence is CASSTRGGSPLAEQYF. The CDR3 DNA is TGTGCCAGCAGTACCCGCGGCGGGAGCCCCCTGGCCGAGCAGTACTTC.

This clone appeared a few times. The J gene is TRBJ1-2, the V gene TRBV15; the D gene is possibly TRBD1 (5 bases). Germline CDR1 LNHNV, CDR2 YYDKDF (reference sequence). V was trimmed by 0 bases and J by 0 bases, leaving 17 bases between them. The CDR3 has 18 amino acids. CDR3 bases: TGTGCCACCAGCAGAGATTTCGGCCAGGGTCAAGCTAACTATGGCTACACCTTC. Translating gives CATSRDFGQGQANYGYTF.

The chain carries TRBV12-5 and TRBJ1-1; 7 bases agree with TRBD1. The CDR3 is 17 residues long. Germline V gene data show CDR1 as LGHNT and CDR2 as FRNRAP. Trimming at V came to 0 bases and at J to 8 bases, leaving 15 bases not matched to a gene. The CDR3 region is CASGLVPFAGGLEEAFF. As DNA, the CDR3 is TGTGCTAGTGGTTTGGTACCCTTTGCAGGGGGATTGGAGGAAGCTTTCTTT.

This clone was counted only a few times. This chain uses TRBV7-2 with TRBJ2-1, with 7 nucleotides matching TRBD2. The CDR3 covers 16 residues. From germline, CDR1 is SGHTA and CDR2 FQGNSA. V was pared by 0 bases and J by 4 bases, with 6 bases of the junction left unmatched. In DNA, the CDR3 is TGTGCCAGCAGCTTAGCGATCGGGGGGACTTACAATGAGCAGTTCTTC. Translated: CASSLAIGGTYNEQFF.

J is TRBJ2-1 and V is TRBV7-9, with 7 bases fitting TRBD1. Trimming cost V 5 bases and J 9 bases; bases outside gene matches: 10. There are 14 residues in the CDR3. The germline V gene has CDR1 SEHNR and CDR2 FQNEAQ (reference sequence). CDR3 protein: CASSGADRASEQFF. For the CDR3, the DNA is TGTGCCAGCAGCGGTGCCGACAGGGCTAGTGAGCAGTTCTTC.

The CDR3 DNA reads as TGTGCCAGCAGTGATCGGAAGGGGCCTGCTGGCTACACCTTC. This translates into CASSDRKGPAGYTF. V usage is TRBV6-5 and J usage is TRBJ1-2; TRBD1 is a possible D gene (5 bases). In germline, CDR1 is MNHEY, CDR2 SVGAGI. Between the trimmed V and J ends, which lost 5 bases and 7 bases, there was a span of 17 bases. The length of the CDR3 is 14 residues.

The V and J genes are TRBV5-1 and TRBJ2-7; unclear D gene. Trimming took off 0 bases at V and 0 bases at J, with 7 bases between the two ends. Germline CDR1 is SGHRS and CDR2 is YFSETQ. The CDR3 has 14 residues. The CDR3 region is CASSLVVSSYEQYF. The DNA of the CDR3 is TGCGCCAGCAGCTTGGTTGTTAGCTCCTACGAGCAGTACTTC.

This rearrangement joins TRBV11-2 to TRBJ2-3; 8 bases fit TRBD2. This CDR3 region has 14 residues. CDR1 is SGHAT and CDR2 is FQNNGV in the germline V gene. Germline trimming cut 5 bases from V and 6 bases from J; bases unmatched to any gene: 7. The CDR3 DNA reads TGTGCCAGCAGCCTTAGCGGGATCTCGGATACGCAGTATTTT. Protein: CASSLSGISDTQYF.